Listed below are T cell receptor beta chains from one sample, sequenced in a study of blood T cells in healthy people across ages. TCRdb called the 5' RACE reads again in MiXCR, with one record for every CDR3 protein. The sample records about 1.5 million distinct CDR3 sequences, approximately 42% being singletons. The sequencing input was blood. The receptors come from a woman under 30 in good health. Both conserved end residues are part of each CDR3. Fields, in order: CDR3 length, D gene, V gene, J gene, clone size, CDR3 protein, CDR3 DNA. D genes are given only for firm matches. Clone size, where shown, is once, few, many, or a class for clones that have expanded.

len: 14; d_gene: -; v_gene: TRBV3-1; j_gene: TRBJ2-3; abundance: -; CDR3aa: CASSQSGGGDTQYF; CDR3nt: TGTGCCAGCAGCCAATCCGGGGGAGGAGATACGCAGTATTTT
len: 13; d_gene: TRBD1; v_gene: TRBV10-3; j_gene: TRBJ2-5; abundance: -; CDR3aa: CAIRGQEWETQYF; CDR3nt: TGTGCCATCAGAGGACAGGAGTGGGAGACCCAGTACTTC
len: 15; d_gene: -; v_gene: TRBV20-1; j_gene: TRBJ1-5; abundance: -; CDR3aa: CSASPGGSFNQPQHF; CDR3nt: TGCAGTGCTAGCCCGGGGGGCAGCTTCAATCAGCCCCAGCATTTT
len: 14; d_gene: -; v_gene: TRBV9; j_gene: TRBJ1-2; abundance: -; CDR3aa: CASSVAEGNYGYTF; CDR3nt: TGTGCCAGCAGCGTAGCGGAGGGTAACTATGGCTACACCTTC
len: 15; d_gene: -; v_gene: TRBV6-5; j_gene: TRBJ1-1; abundance: -; CDR3aa: CASNSHVPGRTEAFF; CDR3nt: TGTGCCAGCAACTCGCATGTTCCAGGGCGGACTGAAGCTTTCTTT
len: 15; d_gene: TRBD2; v_gene: TRBV6-5; j_gene: TRBJ2-1; abundance: few; CDR3aa: CASSYSGTSAYEQFF; CDR3nt: TGTGCCAGCAGTTACTCGGGGACTAGCGCGTATGAGCAGTTCTTC
len: 16; d_gene: TRBD2; v_gene: TRBV6-2/TRBV6-3; j_gene: TRBJ2-2; abundance: -; CDR3aa: CASSYATGTSWRELFF; CDR3nt: TGTGCCAGCAGTTACGCCACCGGGACTAGCTGGAGGGAGCTGTTTTTT
len: 14; d_gene: TRBD1; v_gene: TRBV4-3; j_gene: TRBJ2-7; abundance: -; CDR3aa: CASSRGTGVDEQYF; CDR3nt: TGCGCCAGCAGCCGAGGCACAGGGGTAGACGAGCAGTACTTC
len: 12; d_gene: -; v_gene: TRBV20-1; j_gene: TRBJ1-1; abundance: once; CDR3aa: CSASPMNTEAFF; CDR3nt: TGCAGTGCTAGTCCCATGAACACTGAAGCTTTCTTT
len: 17; d_gene: TRBD1; v_gene: TRBV6-5; j_gene: TRBJ2-3; abundance: -; CDR3aa: CASSYHPPRGRADTQYF; CDR3nt: TGTGCCAGCAGTTACCATCCCCCCAGGGGGAGAGCAGATACGCAGTATTTT
len: 14; d_gene: -; v_gene: TRBV27; j_gene: TRBJ1-2; abundance: few; CDR3aa: CASSFLGESYGYTF; CDR3nt: TGTGCCAGCAGTTTCCTCGGGGAGAGCTATGGCTACACCTTC
len: 14; d_gene: -; v_gene: TRBV25-1; j_gene: TRBJ1-5; abundance: few; CDR3aa: CASSGGHKNQPQHF; CDR3nt: TGTGCCAGCAGTGGGGGTCACAAGAATCAGCCCCAGCATTTT
len: 15; d_gene: -; v_gene: TRBV6-2/TRBV6-3; j_gene: TRBJ2-5; abundance: few; CDR3aa: CASSYNVQDQETQYF; CDR3nt: TGTGCCAGCAGTTACAATGTCCAGGATCAAGAGACCCAGTACTTC
len: 13; d_gene: TRBD2; v_gene: TRBV29-1; j_gene: TRBJ2-5; abundance: -; CDR3aa: CSVRRLAGGGQYF; CDR3nt: TGCAGCGTTAGGAGGCTAGCGGGAGGAGGGCAGTACTTC
len: 15; d_gene: TRBD1; v_gene: TRBV12-3/TRBV12-4; j_gene: TRBJ2-3; abundance: -; CDR3aa: CASTSGQGSAETQYF; CDR3nt: TGTGCCAGCACCTCGGGACAGGGGAGTGCAGAGACGCAGTATTTT
len: 12; d_gene: -; v_gene: TRBV21-1; j_gene: TRBJ2-7; abundance: few; CDR3aa: CASSAPEHEQYF; CDR3nt: TGTGCCAGCAGCGCCCCGGAGCACGAGCAGTACTTC
len: 13; d_gene: TRBD1; v_gene: TRBV7-9; j_gene: TRBJ2-5; abundance: few; CDR3aa: CASSLATGAEQYF; CDR3nt: TGTGCCAGCAGCTTAGCGACAGGGGCTGAGCAGTACTTC
len: 14; d_gene: -; v_gene: TRBV29-1; j_gene: TRBJ1-1; abundance: -; CDR3aa: CSVSLQVQNTEAFF; CDR3nt: TGCAGCGTATCACTACAGGTACAGAACACTGAAGCTTTCTTT
len: 15; d_gene: TRBD2; v_gene: TRBV7-2; j_gene: TRBJ2-3; abundance: few; CDR3aa: CASSWGLAMTDTQYF; CDR3nt: TGTGCCAGCAGCTGGGGACTAGCTATGACAGATACGCAGTATTTT
len: 16; d_gene: -; v_gene: TRBV20-1; j_gene: TRBJ2-1; abundance: -; CDR3aa: CSARDRTGTYYNEQFF; CDR3nt: TGCAGTGCTAGAGATCGAACAGGGACCTATTACAATGAGCAGTTCTTC
len: 14; d_gene: -; v_gene: TRBV5-1; j_gene: TRBJ1-2; abundance: -; CDR3aa: CASSWLDGDYGYTF; CDR3nt: TGCGCCAGCAGCTGGCTGGACGGGGACTATGGCTACACCTTC
len: 15; d_gene: -; v_gene: TRBV6-6; j_gene: TRBJ2-1; abundance: -; CDR3aa: CASSYETGSYNEQFF; CDR3nt: TGTGCCAGCAGTTACGAGACGGGTTCCTACAATGAGCAGTTCTTC
len: 18; d_gene: TRBD2; v_gene: TRBV28; j_gene: TRBJ2-7; abundance: -; CDR3aa: CASSLVGGLAVDEYEQYF; CDR3nt: TGTGCCAGCAGTTTAGTAGGGGGACTAGCGGTTGATGAGTACGAGCAGTACTTC
len: 16; d_gene: -; v_gene: TRBV7-9; j_gene: TRBJ2-7; abundance: few; CDR3aa: CASSLTTGTFTYEQYF; CDR3nt: TGTGCCAGCAGCTTAACCACAGGGACCTTCACCTACGAGCAGTACTTC
len: 15; d_gene: -; v_gene: TRBV29-1; j_gene: TRBJ2-7; abundance: few; CDR3aa: CSVLNDGVSYNEQYF; CDR3nt: TGCAGCGTTCTCAACGACGGAGTGTCCTACAATGAGCAGTACTTC
len: 15; d_gene: -; v_gene: TRBV6-5; j_gene: TRBJ2-2; abundance: few; CDR3aa: CASSYSTGRTGELFF; CDR3nt: TGTGCCAGCAGTTACTCGACGGGGCGCACCGGGGAGCTGTTTTTT
len: 18; d_gene: TRBD2; v_gene: TRBV4-1; j_gene: TRBJ2-1; abundance: -; CDR3aa: CASSQTSTSGGPYNEQFF; CDR3nt: TGCGCCAGCAGCCAAACCTCGACTAGCGGGGGACCATACAATGAGCAGTTCTTC
len: 13; d_gene: TRBD2; v_gene: TRBV20-1; j_gene: TRBJ2-5; abundance: -; CDR3aa: CNAQGTSVETQYF; CDR3nt: TGCAACGCGCAGGGGACTAGCGTAGAGACCCAGTACTTC